A selection of T cell receptor beta chains follows, all from one sample in a study of cytomegalovirus exposure and HLA in healthy donors. Sequenced by immunoSEQ multiplex PCR; TCRdb stores in-frame clones only, minus some. This sample yields more than 85,000 clones, of which under 75% are seen a single time; around 1.3% belongs to the top ten. Sequencing input: PBMCs. The origin of the receptors is a female donor in good health and CMV-seronegative. CDR3s include the opening cysteine and the closing phenylalanine or tryptophan. The D gene is left open where the match is weak. Clone size appears in some rows only: once, few, many, or a class for an expanded clone.

J: TRBJ1-1; size: once; length: 14; V: TRBV14; D: -; DNA: TGTGCCAGCAGTCTGCAAGCCCGGGACACTGAAGCTTTCTTT; CDR3: CASSLQARDTEAFF
J: TRBJ2-5; size: -; length: 14; V: TRBV5-4; D: TRBD1; DNA: TGTGCCAGCAGTCAAGACAGGGGGCGAGAGACCCAGTACTTC; CDR3: CASSQDRGRETQYF
J: TRBJ1-1; size: -; length: 14; V: TRBV5-1; D: -; DNA: TGCGCCAGCAGCTTTGCGCCGAGAAACACTGAAGCTTTCTTT; CDR3: CASSFAPRNTEAFF
J: TRBJ2-3; size: -; length: 15; V: TRBV30; D: -; DNA: TGTGCCTGGAGTGTACTGGCGGGGATCGCAGATACGCAGTATTTT; CDR3: CAWSVLAGIADTQYF
J: TRBJ2-7; size: few; length: 18; V: TRBV4-3; D: TRBD2; DNA: TGCGCCAGCAGCCAAGATAGGAGCCGGGGGGTATTACTCTACGAGCAGTACTTC; CDR3: CASSQDRSRGVLLYEQYF
J: TRBJ1-2; size: -; length: 15; V: TRBV7-2; D: TRBD1; DNA: TGTGCCAGCAGCTTAGTAGGCGGACAGGGTTATGGCTACACCTTC; CDR3: CASSLVGGQGYGYTF
J: TRBJ1-2; size: -; length: 13; V: TRBV6-5; D: TRBD1; DNA: TGTGCCAGCAGTTACGACAGGGCGGATGGCTACACCTTC; CDR3: CASSYDRADGYTF
J: TRBJ2-1; size: -; length: 18; V: TRBV7-6; D: TRBD2; DNA: TGTGCCAGCAGCTCCCGACTAGCGGGGGCGGGCTCCTACAATGAGCAGTTCTTC; CDR3: CASSSRLAGAGSYNEQFF
J: TRBJ2-3; size: once; length: 14; V: TRBV5-1; D: TRBD2; DNA: TGCGCCAGCAGCTTGACCGGGGGGGCAGATACGCAGTATTTT; CDR3: CASSLTGGADTQYF
J: TRBJ1-4; size: -; length: 13; V: TRBV28; D: -; DNA: TGTGCCAGCAGTCAACTCCTCCGGGAGGGACTGTTTTTT; CDR3: CASSQLLREGLFF
J: TRBJ2-7; size: medium-sized; length: 15; V: TRBV19; D: -; DNA: TGTGCCAGTAGTATAGATCTAGAGGCTTACTACGAGCAGTACTTC; CDR3: CASSIDLEAYYEQYF
J: TRBJ1-3; size: -; length: 14; V: TRBV30; D: TRBD1; DNA: TGTGCCTGGTCTACCGGGACAGGGGGAAACACCATATATTTT; CDR3: CAWSTGTGGNTIYF
J: TRBJ2-7; size: -; length: 15; V: TRBV27; D: TRBD1; DNA: TGTGCCAGCAGTTTGGGACAGGGGGCCGCCTACGAGCAGTACTTC; CDR3: CASSLGQGAAYEQYF
J: TRBJ2-7; size: many; length: 15; V: TRBV5-4; D: TRBD2; DNA: TGTGCCAGCAGACCAGCGGGAGGGCGGTTTGACGAGCAGTACTTC; CDR3: CASRPAGGRFDEQYF
J: TRBJ2-6; size: -; length: 15; V: TRBV5-1; D: -; DNA: TGCGCCAGCAGCTACGACAGCTCTGGGGCCAACGTCCTGACTTTC; CDR3: CASSYDSSGANVLTF
J: TRBJ2-2; size: -; length: 17; V: TRBV14; D: -; DNA: TGTGCCAGCAGCCAAGATAGGCGCAGGGGGAACACCGGGGAGCTGTTTTTT; CDR3: CASSQDRRRGNTGELFF
J: TRBJ2-5; size: -; length: 14; V: TRBV6-6; D: -; DNA: TGTGCCAGCAGCCCCCCCGGGAAAATAAAGACCCAGTACTTC; CDR3: CASSPPGKIKTQYF
J: TRBJ2-1; size: once; length: 12; V: TRBV2; D: -; DNA: TGTGCCAGCAGTATATCGTTCAATGAGCAGTTCTTC; CDR3: CASSISFNEQFF
J: TRBJ1-4; size: once; length: 12; V: TRBV30; D: -; DNA: TGTGCCTGGAGTGTAGGGGTTGAAAAACTGTTTTTT; CDR3: CAWSVGVEKLFF
J: TRBJ2-7; size: -; length: 16; V: TRBV9; D: -; DNA: TGTGCCAGCAGCGTATTGGGGCCGGGGACTGAACACCTTTTGTACTTC; CDR3: CASSVLGPGTEHLLYF
J: TRBJ2-3; size: -; length: 15; V: TRBV27; D: TRBD2; DNA: TGTGCCAGCAGCCTCAGCGGGAGTTGGACAGATACGCAGTATTTT; CDR3: CASSLSGSWTDTQYF
J: TRBJ1-4; size: -; length: 13; V: TRBV27; D: TRBD1; DNA: TGTGCCAGCAGTTCCAACAGGGGAGAAAAACTGTTTTTT; CDR3: CASSSNRGEKLFF
J: TRBJ1-1; size: -; length: 15; V: TRBV10-2; D: TRBD1; DNA: TGCGCCAGCGGACGAAACAGGGGCCAGAACACTGAAGCTTTCTTT; CDR3: CASGRNRGQNTEAFF
J: TRBJ2-2; size: -; length: 16; V: TRBV12-5; D: -; DNA: TGTGCTAGTGGTTTGGTAATACAGGGTGTCCCCGGGGAGCTGTTTTTT; CDR3: CASGLVIQGVPGELFF
J: TRBJ1-3; size: -; length: 15; V: TRBV7-9; D: TRBD1; DNA: TGTGCCAGCAGCCCCCCCGACAGGGGAGGAAACACCATATATTTT; CDR3: CASSPPDRGGNTIYF
J: TRBJ2-7; size: few; length: 12; V: TRBV5-8; D: -; DNA: TGTGCCAGCAGCTCGGACTCTTACGAGCAGTACTTC; CDR3: CASSSDSYEQYF
J: TRBJ2-1; size: -; length: 15; V: TRBV9; D: TRBD2; DNA: TGTGCCAGCAGCGTATCGGGCGGGGGGGTCAATGAGCAGTTCTTC; CDR3: CASSVSGGGVNEQFF
J: TRBJ2-7; size: -; length: 14; V: TRBV18; D: TRBD1; DNA: TGTGCCAGCTCACCCGGACAGGGGGCCTACGAGCAGTACTTC; CDR3: CASSPGQGAYEQYF
J: TRBJ2-7; size: -; length: 16; V: TRBV4-1; D: TRBD1; DNA: TGCGCCAGCAGCCACCAGAACAGGGGCCCCTCCTACGAGCAGTACTTC; CDR3: CASSHQNRGPSYEQYF
J: TRBJ1-1; size: -; length: 14; V: TRBV15; D: -; DNA: TGTGCCACCAGCAGAGTCACAGGGAGCACTGAAGCTTTCTTT; CDR3: CATSRVTGSTEAFF
J: TRBJ2-7; size: -; length: 12; V: TRBV30; D: -; DNA: TGTGCCTGGACAGGGCAAATCTACGAGCAGTACTTC; CDR3: CAWTGQIYEQYF
J: TRBJ1-1; size: -; length: 14; V: TRBV30; D: -; DNA: TGTGCCTGGAGTGTAGGGAGTGGCCGGACTGAAGCTTTCTTT; CDR3: CAWSVGSGRTEAFF
J: TRBJ1-6; size: -; length: 15; V: TRBV27; D: -; DNA: TGTGCCAGCAGTTACAGCAGGGGTGGTAATTCACCCCTCCACTTT; CDR3: CASSYSRGGNSPLHF
J: TRBJ1-1; size: -; length: 12; V: TRBV11-2; D: -; DNA: TGTGCCAGCAGCGAGTACAGCAGTGAAGCTTTCTTT; CDR3: CASSEYSSEAFF
J: TRBJ2-2; size: once; length: 14; V: TRBV7-9; D: -; DNA: TGTGCCAGCAGCGTCGACAGACTAGCCGGGGAGCTGTTTTTT; CDR3: CASSVDRLAGELFF
J: TRBJ2-3; size: -; length: 16; V: TRBV6-4; D: -; DNA: TGTGCCAGCAGCCCCCAAGGAGGGGCGGGCACAGATACGCAGTATTTT; CDR3: CASSPQGGAGTDTQYF
J: TRBJ2-1; size: -; length: 17; V: TRBV7-3; D: TRBD1; DNA: TGTGTCAGCAGCTCGCACGAGGGACAGGGGGCTTGGAATGAGCAGTTCTTC; CDR3: CVSSSHEGQGAWNEQFF
J: TRBJ1-1; size: -; length: 18; V: TRBV25-1; D: -; DNA: TGTGCCAGCAGTCCCGAGGCAGGGCCTGCCGGGAGGAACACTGAAGCTTTCTTT; CDR3: CASSPEAGPAGRNTEAFF
J: TRBJ1-1; size: -; length: 14; V: TRBV5-4; D: TRBD1; DNA: TGTGCCAGCAGTTCCTCGGGGACAGGAAGTGAAGCTTTCTTT; CDR3: CASSSSGTGSEAFF
J: TRBJ2-7; size: -; length: 13; V: TRBV6-6; D: -; DNA: TGTGCCCATGGACTTGGGGGGAACTACGAGCAGTACTTC; CDR3: CAHGLGGNYEQYF
J: TRBJ2-4; size: -; length: 16; V: TRBV4-3; D: -; DNA: TGCGCCAGCAGCCAAGACTCGGGAGCAGCCAAAAACATTCAGTACTTC; CDR3: CASSQDSGAAKNIQYF
J: TRBJ1-4; size: -; length: 18; V: TRBV4-1; D: TRBD1; DNA: TGCGCCAGCAGCCAAGGAGTAGCGGCGGGACAGGGGGATGAAAAACTGTTTTTT; CDR3: CASSQGVAAGQGDEKLFF
J: TRBJ1-1; size: -; length: 15; V: TRBV5-4; D: -; DNA: TGTGCCAGCAGCGATCCGGGGTCAGGGAACACTGAAGCTTTCTTT; CDR3: CASSDPGSGNTEAFF
J: TRBJ2-1; size: -; length: 14; V: TRBV25-1; D: TRBD1; DNA: TGTGCCAGCAAGGGACAGGGCGAAAGCAATGAGCAGTTCTTC; CDR3: CASKGQGESNEQFF